The 15 T cell receptor beta chains given below trace back to one sample, sequenced in a study of blood T cell repertoires in COVID-19 (dated by TCRdb to between 2020 and 2021). The library was prepared using the immunoSEQ multiplex PCR assay. TCRdb mirrors the immuneACCESS table, restricted to in-frame sequences. Some clones are absent from its copies; in checked studies, under half trace to an unresolved V gene, and the reason for the others is unknown. Present in this sample are some 330,000 clones, 85% to 90% of which were seen just once. Clones ranked in the top ten supply 3.5% to 5% of the sample. The sequenced sample was PBMCs or T cells enriched from blood (not recorded which). Receptor source: a man under 40 who had recovered from COVID-19.

This clone was seen a single time. The rearrangement links TRBV4-1 to TRBJ2-7, with TRBD2 matching over 9 bases. CDR1 and CDR2 from the germline V gene are MGHRA and YSYEKL. The CDR3 is 15 amino acids. The V segment lost 6 bases and the J segment 6 bases; nucleotides outside the gene matches: 12. CDR3 residues: CASSHRLAEGSEQYF. Written as DNA, the CDR3 is TGCGCCAGCAGTCACAGACTAGCGGAAGGTAGCGAGCAGTACTTC.

This rearrangement joins TRBV11-2 to TRBJ2-5; D may be TRBD1 (6 bases). CDR1 and CDR2 (germline): SGHAT, FQNNGV. The CDR3 sequence is 14 residues long. Trimming shortened V by 5 bases and J by 2 bases, and 12 bases separated the two germline ends. The CDR3 protein is CASSPRTVQETQYF. DNA of the CDR3: TGTGCCAGCAGCCCCAGGACAGTGCAAGAGACCCAGTACTTC.

This chain links TRBV10-1 with TRBJ2-7; 8 bases line up with TRBD2. Germline V gene sequence: CDR1 WNHNN, CDR2 SYGVQD (reference sequence). The CDR3 runs 15 residues. V trimming: 2 bases; J trimming: 4 bases; junction bases outside the gene matches: 7. CDR3 residues: CASSELPSGRYEQYF. For the CDR3, the DNA is TGCGCCAGCAGTGAGCTGCCTAGCGGGCGGTACGAGCAGTACTTC.

The count of this clone is one. V gene TRBV7-9 combines with J gene TRBJ1-1; D is possibly TRBD1 (5 bases). Trimming removed 1 base at V and 5 bases at J, with 11 bases between. The CDR3 sequence is 14 residues long. Germline lookup yields CDR1 SEHNR and CDR2 FQNEAQ (reference sequence). This CDR3 is CASSLVGRGTEAFF. CDR3 in DNA: TGTGCCAGCAGCTTAGTAGGGAGGGGAACTGAAGCTTTCTTT.

This clone was counted between two and nine times. This chain connects TRBV14 to TRBJ1-1, with 7 bases lining up with TRBD1. V lost 4 bases to trimming and J lost 0 bases; unmatched junction nucleotides: 5. This CDR3 has 15 amino acids. Germline V gene data show CDR1 as SGHDN and CDR2 as FVKESK. The CDR3 DNA reads TGTGCCAGCAGCCGACTGACAGGGCTGAACACTGAAGCTTTCTTT. Encoded protein: CASSRLTGLNTEAFF.

This chain connects TRBV5-1 to TRBJ2-1; 10 bases are a match to TRBD2. The CDR3 is 16 amino acids. Germline V CDR1 and CDR2: SGHRS, YFSETQ. V shed 0 bases, J shed 6 bases, and the junction held 6 bases outside the gene matches. CDR3 in DNA: TGCGCCAGCAGCTTGGGGAGCGGGAGGGCCGTCAATGAGCAGTTCTTC. Its translation is CASSLGSGRAVNEQFF. Full variable domain (rest looked up from reference TRBV5-1 and TRBJ2-1): KAGVTQTPRYLIKTRGQQVTLSCSPISGHRSVSWYQQTPGQGLQFLFEYFSETQRNKGNFPGRFSGRQFSNSRSEMNVSTLELGDSALYLCASSLGSGRAVNEQFFGPGTRLTVL.

The chain has TRBV7-8 and TRBJ1-4, with unresolved D. The germline gives CDR1 SGHVS, CDR2 FQNEAQ. The CDR3 covers 14 residues. Trimming pared 5 bases from V and 2 bases from J, leaving 9 bases between. CDR3 sequence: CASSAEATNEKLFF. Written as DNA, the CDR3 is TGTGCCAGCAGCGCCGAGGCGACTAATGAAAAACTGTTTTTT.

This clone showed up just once. The chain carries TRBV19 and TRBJ1-1; D possibly corresponds to TRBD1 (5 bases). From germline, CDR1 is LNHDA and CDR2 SQIVND (reference sequence). The germline V and J ends were trimmed by 9 bases and 5 bases, with 16 bases remaining between them. The CDR3 totals 13 residues. In DNA form, the CDR3 reads TGTGCCAGCCATTGGGGGGAGGGTACTGAAGCTTTCTTT. This codes for CASHWGEGTEAFF.

This clone was seen more than once but under ten times. V gene TRBV20-1 combines with J gene TRBJ2-7; possible D gene TRBD1, 5 bases. Trimming took off 3 bases at V and 5 bases at J, with 14 bases between the two ends. This CDR3 has 13 amino acids. Germline loops: CDR1 DFQATT, CDR2 SNEGSKA (reference sequence). For the CDR3, the DNA is TGCAGTGCTAGTGGAACAGGTATGGACGAGCAGTACTTC. Amino acids: CSASGTGMDEQYF.

This clone showed up just once. The chain uses TRBV3-1 (or the pseudogene TRBV3-2) and TRBJ2-1, with 10 positions matching TRBD2. This CDR3 has 15 residues. Germline V lookup: CDR1 LGHDT, CDR2 YNNKEL (reference sequence). V was clipped by 6 bases and J by 8 bases; unmatched bases: 10. CDR3 sequence (DNA): TGTGCCAGCAGTCGAGGGCTAGCGGGGGTATATGAGCAGTTCTTC. This translates into CASSRGLAGVYEQFF.

This chain joins TRBV9 and TRBJ1-5; TRBD1 aligns across 12 bases. Trimming cost V 4 bases and J 1 base; bases outside gene matches: 9. The length of the CDR3 is 18 residues. Germline V lookup: CDR1 SGDLS, CDR2 YYNGEE. The CDR3 DNA is TGTGCCAGCAGCCACAGTCCCGGGACAGGGGGCAGCAATCAGCCCCAGCATTTT. This encodes CASSHSPGTGGSNQPQHF.

V is TRBV21-1 and J is TRBJ2-7; TRBD2, as called in the table, went unchecked against the DNA. TRBV21-1 is tagged as a pseudogene. This CDR3 spans 16 amino acids. The DNA of the CDR3 is TGTGCCAGCAGCAAAGTATGGGGACTACGCCTCGGGGAGCAGTACTTC. Its protein is CASSKVWGLRLGEQYF.

To note about this clone: Its ends do not fully match the called genes, so a read error is possible. V is TRBV5-4 and J is TRBJ2-3; no definite D call. There are 12 residues in the CDR3. Germline lookup yields CDR1 SGHNT and CDR2 YYREEE (reference sequence). CDR3 sequence: CASRMRTDAQYF. DNA for the CDR3: TGTGCCAGCAGGATGCGCACAGATGCGCAGTATTTT.

The count of this clone is one. The rearrangement links TRBV27 to TRBJ2-3; D remains unclear. This CDR3 comprises 14 residues. Per germline, CDR1 MNHEY and CDR2 SMNVEV (reference sequence). V lost 4 bases and J 4 bases, leaving 12 bases between the germline ends. CDR3 amino acids: CASSSLPTSDTQYF. CDR3 sequence (DNA): TGTGCCAGCAGTTCCCTACCAACGTCAGATACGCAGTATTTT.

This sequence joins TRBV5-1 and TRBJ1-5, with D uncertain. CDR3 length: 15 residues. Deletions cut 0 bases from V and 1 base from J, with 8 bases between. Germline V gene data show CDR1 as SGHRS and CDR2 as YFSETQ. The CDR3 sequence is CASSLGSSSNQPQHF. The CDR3 DNA is TGCGCCAGCAGCTTGGGCAGTTCGAGCAATCAGCCCCAGCATTTT.